These 20 T cell receptor beta chains originate from one sample sequenced in a study of T cell repertoires in cytomegalovirus infection. TCRdb reanalysed the reads using MiXCR and keeps one entry per CDR3 protein. The data contain roughly 720,000 distinct CDR3 sequences, 35% to 40% of them singletons. The sequenced sample consisted of PBMCs. The receptor set was obtained from a human donor in good health (CMV status not recorded). Some clones in this sample may be carry-over from other donors' samples.

A note on this clonotype: Mismatch with germline at one junction end may stem from a read error. V usage is TRBV10-2 and J usage is TRBJ2-1, with 11 bases aligning to TRBD2. The germline CDR1 and CDR2 sequences are WSHSY and SAAADI. The CDR3 has 18 amino acids. The CDR3 DNA reads TGCGCCAGCAGTGAGTCGGGACTAGCGGTAACCGTCTACACTGAGCAGTTCTTC. Translation: CASSESGLAVTVYTEQFF.

The genes are TRBV9 and TRBJ2-1; 7 nucleotides align to TRBD1. CDR1 and CDR2 from the germline V gene are SGDLS and YYNGEE. CDR3 length equals 15 residues. The trim removed 4 bases at V and 9 bases at J, leaving 13 bases unmatched. The CDR3 loop is CASSHRTGATAEQFF. The CDR3 bases are TGTGCCAGCAGCCATCGAACAGGGGCCACAGCTGAGCAGTTCTTC.

This chain joins TRBV28 and TRBJ1-5; no clear D gene. Germline V gene lookup returns CDR1 MDHEN and CDR2 SYDVKM. Trimming took off 7 bases at V and 0 bases at J, with 13 bases between the two ends. The CDR3 is 15 residues long. The CDR3 region is CASTRGQSSNQPQHF. The CDR3 DNA sequence: TGTGCCAGCACCAGAGGGCAGAGTAGCAATCAGCCCCAGCATTTT.

There are a few counts of this clonotype. The V call is TRBV29-1, the J call TRBJ2-2, with D maybe TRBD1 (7 bases). The CDR3 extends over 14 amino acids. The V and J ends lost 4 bases and 5 bases respectively, with 14 bases between them. The germline V gene encodes CDR1 SQVTM and CDR2 ANQGSEA. The DNA of the CDR3 is TGCAGCGTTGGGATCCCAGGGGGGACCGGGGAGCTGTTTTTT. Encoded protein: CSVGIPGGTGELFF.

V gene TRBV14 combines with J gene TRBJ2-7; 7 bases map to TRBD2. J lost 0 bases, V lost 1 base, and 9 bases had no gene match. The CDR3 loop spans 17 amino acids. Germline assignment: CDR1 SGHDN and CDR2 FVKESK. DNA for the CDR3: TGTGCCAGCAGCCAAGGATATGGGACTACCCGCTCCTACGAGCAGTACTTC. It codes for CASSQGYGTTRSYEQYF.

This clonotype turned up a few times. The genes are TRBV27 and TRBJ1-1; D is undetermined. The CDR3 is 12 amino acids. V was shortened by 7 bases and J by 1 base, with 7 bases between the two germline ends. In germline, CDR1 is MNHEY, CDR2 SMNVEV (reference sequence). The CDR3 DNA follows: TGTGCCAGCATGAAGGGGAACACTGAAGCTTTCTTT. Translation gives CASMKGNTEAFF.

This chain connects TRBV4-1 to TRBJ2-7; TRBD1 matches at 8 bases. In germline, CDR1 is MGHRA, CDR2 YSYEKL. V gave up 2 bases and J gave up 10 bases; unmatched junction bases: 7. The CDR3 contains 13 residues. CDR3 coding DNA: TGCGCCAGCAGCCAACCCGGACAGGGAGGACAGTACTTC. Translated: CASSQPGQGGQYF.

This clonotype was detected many times. The V call is TRBV7-2, the J call TRBJ2-3; no reliable D call. The CDR3 is made up of 18 amino acids. CDR1 and CDR2 from the germline V gene are SGHTA and FQGNSA. Between the trimmed V and J ends, which lost 1 base and 0 bases, there was a span of 17 bases. The DNA of the CDR3 is TGTGCCAGCAGCTTAGTAGTCTTCACTACCTATAGCACAGATACGCAGTATTTT. It translates to CASSLVVFTTYSTDTQYF.

The rearrangement uses TRBV3-1 and TRBJ1-4, with D possibly being TRBD1 (5 bases). Per the germline V gene, CDR1 is LGHDT and CDR2 is YNNKEL (reference sequence). The CDR3 loop spans 15 amino acids. The V and J ends lost 2 bases and 7 bases respectively, with 14 bases between them. The CDR3 spells CASSQLGRRFEKLFF. The DNA of the CDR3 is TGTGCCAGCAGCCAACTGGGGCGTAGGTTTGAAAAACTGTTTTTT.

This clonotype was found a few times. The V call is TRBV7-9, the J call TRBJ2-7, with D tentatively TRBD2 (6 bases). Germline loops: CDR1 SEHNR, CDR2 FQNEAQ (reference sequence). This CDR3 has 16 amino acids. V was clipped by 3 bases and J by 1 base, with 16 bases between them. The CDR3 DNA is TGTGCCAGCAGCTTCCCGTCACGGGGGATGTCCTACGAGCAGTACTTC. It yields the protein CASSFPSRGMSYEQYF.

The chain combines TRBV28 with TRBJ2-7; 9 positions agree with TRBD1. Germline V gene sequence: CDR1 MDHEN, CDR2 SYDVKM. The length of the CDR3 is 15 residues. V lost 8 bases to trimming and J lost 3 bases; unmatched junction nucleotides: 11. CDR3 protein: CASWGRTGVYYEQYF. The CDR3 DNA follows: TGTGCCAGCTGGGGGCGGACAGGGGTCTACTACGAGCAGTACTTC.

The rearrangement uses TRBV28 and TRBJ2-4, with D uncertain. The CDR3 totals 16 residues. CDR1 and CDR2 (germline): MDHEN, SYDVKM. Trimming left V 6 bases short and J 1 base short, with 16 bases between. The CDR3 nucleotides are TGTGCCAGCAGCCCACCCCCGTGGCTCGCCAAAAACATTCAGTACTTC. The encoded protein is CASSPPPWLAKNIQYF. Full variable domain (outside the CDR3, taken from reference TRBV28 and TRBJ2-4): DVKVTQSSRYLVKRTGEKVFLECVQDMDHENMFWYRQDPGLGLRLIYFSYDVKMKEKGDIPEGYSVSREKKERFSLILESASTNQTSMYLCASSPPPWLAKNIQYFGAGTRLSVL.

In this sample, this clonotype turned up a few times. This chain connects TRBV6-6 to TRBJ2-3; maybe TRBD1 (8 bases). Trimming left V 8 bases short and J 1 base short, with 16 bases between. Per germline, CDR1 MNHNY and CDR2 SVGAGI (reference sequence). This CDR3 is 15 amino acids long. Here the CDR3 DNA reads TGTGCCAGCCCCCCGGGGGGACAGGGCACAGATACGCAGTATTTT. Protein product: CASPPGGQGTDTQYF.

A few counts support this clonotype. The chain joins TRBV27 to TRBJ2-3; the D gene is possibly TRBD2 (5 bases). V shed 5 bases and J shed 0 bases, with 18 bases lying between them. Germline lookup yields CDR1 MNHEY and CDR2 SMNVEV (reference sequence). The CDR3 sequence is 17 residues long. CDR3 residues: CASSPTLVGGSTDTQYF. The CDR3 bases are TGTGCCAGCAGTCCGACCCTAGTGGGCGGGAGCACAGATACGCAGTATTTT.

The J gene is TRBJ2-1, the V gene TRBV19, with D possibly TRBD2 on 5 matching bases. Trimming left V 3 bases short and J 10 bases short, with 13 bases between. The CDR3 consists of 13 residues. The germline gives CDR1 LNHDA, CDR2 SQIVND (reference sequence). The CDR3, as DNA: TGTGCCAGTAGTATGGGGTTAAGCGGAGAGCAGTTCTTC. Translating it yields CASSMGLSGEQFF.

The rearrangement links TRBV29-1 to TRBJ2-7, with D perhaps given as TRBD1 or TRBD2 (6 bases each). The CDR3 has 12 residues. V lost 4 bases, J lost 7 bases, and 14 bases lay in between. Germline values: CDR1 SQVTM, CDR2 ANQGSEA. CDR3 loop: CSVARGTGEQYF. The CDR3 nucleotides read TGCAGCGTTGCGAGGGGGACTGGGGAGCAGTACTTC.

Remarks on this clonotype: One junction end disagrees with the germline gene, perhaps due to a read error. The chain employs TRBV7-9 and TRBJ1-5; no firm D call. The CDR3 length is 14 residues. Germline V gene sequence: CDR1 SEHNR, CDR2 FQNEAQ (reference sequence). CDR3 protein: CACRPHYSNQPQHF. Here the CDR3 DNA reads TGTGCCTGCAGACCCCACTATAGCAATCAGCCCCAGCATTTT.

The chain employs TRBV28 and TRBJ2-6; 11 positions match TRBD1. There are 18 residues in the CDR3. V shed 1 base and J 1 base; nucleotides not matched to a gene: 3. Germline CDR1 MDHEN, CDR2 SYDVKM. The CDR3 region is CASSLFGTGGSGANVLTF. CDR3 nucleotide sequence: TGTGCCAGCAGTTTATTCGGGACAGGGGGGTCTGGGGCCAACGTCCTGACTTTC.

This clonotype was counted once. The V and J genes are TRBV10-2 and TRBJ2-3; no firm D call. Germline CDR1 reads WSHSY; CDR2 reads SAAADI. The V gene lost 4 bases and the J gene lost 2 bases, with 16 bases spanning the gap. This CDR3 has 16 residues. CDR3 in amino acids: CASSVRLQSNTDTQYF. In DNA, the CDR3 is TGCGCCAGCAGTGTGCGTCTCCAGAGTAACACAGATACGCAGTATTTT.

This clonotype appeared a few times. The genes are TRBV19 and TRBJ2-7; D is perhaps TRBD2 (5 bases). The germline gives CDR1 LNHDA, CDR2 SQIVND (reference sequence). V lost 6 bases, J lost 2 bases, and 17 bases lay in between. CDR3 length: 15 amino acids. The CDR3 nucleotides are TGTGCCAGTAGGGTGGGGAGAGGACCACCCTACGAGCAGTACTTC. Amino acid sequence: CASRVGRGPPYEQYF.